The clone carrying this TCR beta chain occurred once. Its target is not known. Repertoires were generated with immunoSEQ multiplex PCR, while TCRdb's copy carries only in-frame clones and drops some. The table shows about 170,000 clones, with approximately 93% occurring only once. These data come from a study of T cell responses to AZD1222 COVID-19 vaccine. CDR1 SGHVS and CDR2 FQNEAQ come from the germline V gene. The CDR3 is made up of 15 amino acids. V dropped 1 base and J dropped 3 bases, with 13 bases sitting between them. Overall study results and limits: The peak T cell response came first, and repertoires were sampled only after it.

V usage is TRBV7-8 and J usage is TRBJ2-7; no firm D call. Sequenced material: peripheral blood, taken on day 0 of AZD1222 vaccination. The clonotype was recovered from an adult in good health. CDR3 sequence (DNA): TGTGCCAGCAGCTTAGACTGGCAGGTTGGCTACGAGCAGTACTTC. The encoded protein is CASSLDWQVGYEQYF.